Shown below are 5 T cell receptor beta chains from a single sample sequenced in a study of T cells in women clearing cervical HPV infection (dated by TCRdb to the late 2010s). Libraries were made using the immunoSEQ multiplex PCR assay. Held by TCRdb, this immuneACCESS table contains in-frame sequences only and omits some clones. Under half of the omission traces to an unresolved V gene where checked; the cause of the rest is unknown. The sample table on file contains 39,000 or so clones. The ten largest clones take up around 6% of the sample. Sequencing was carried out using blood buffy coat. The receptors were sampled from a woman between 18 and 70 years old with a cervical HPV16 infection that either progressed to CIN3+ or cleared (not recorded which).

On this clone: The read terminates 3 residues ahead of where the CDR3 ends, so the germline J gene completes it. V usage is TRBV11-2 and J usage is TRBJ1-1; possibly TRBD1 for D (5 bases). Germline V gene lookup returns CDR1 SGHAT and CDR2 FQNNGV. The CDR3 length is 15 residues. The V gene lost 2 bases and the J gene lost 5 bases, with 15 bases spanning the gap. The DNA read from the CDR3 is TGTGCCAGCAGCTTAATAGACAGAGAGAGAACTGAA. Protein: CASSLIDRERTE. The whole CDR3 reads CASSLIDRERTEAFF.

Of note for this clone: The CDR3 is cut off 3 residues early in the read; its end comes from the germline J gene. This rearrangement joins TRBV7-9 to TRBJ1-2; 8 bases fit TRBD1. In germline, CDR1 is SEHNR, CDR2 FQNEAQ (reference sequence). The CDR3 has 14 amino acids. The CDR3: CASSRGQGLEVYTF. CDR3 DNA, as far as it was read: TGTGCCAGCAGCAGAGGACAGGGCTTAGAGGTC.

As regards this clone: The read ends 3 residues before the CDR3 terminus; that terminus is restored from the germline J gene. The rearrangement joins TRBV7-9 to TRBJ1-1; the D is unclear. The CDR3 is 13 residues long. Germline CDR1 reads SEHNR; CDR2 reads FQNEAQ (reference sequence). V lost 3 bases, J lost 7 bases, and 12 bases lay in between. Incomplete CDR3 DNA: TGTGCCAGCAGCTTGTTAAATTTCGGTGAA. Translation gives CASSLLNFGE. The full CDR3 protein reads CASSLLNFGEAFF. The full variable domain, with the rest looked up from reference TRBV7-9 and TRBJ1-1, is DTGVSQNPRHKITKRGQNVTFRCDPISEHNRLYWYRQTLGQGPEFLTYFQNEAQLEKSRLLSDRFSAERPKGSFSTLEIQRTEQGDSAMYLCASSLLNFGEAFFGQGTRLTVV.

To note about this clone: The CDR3 extends 3 residues past the end of the read, so its final part is completed from the germline J gene. This chain uses TRBV18 with TRBJ1-1, with a possible D match to TRBD1 (5 bases). Germline CDR1 is KGHSH and CDR2 is LQKENI. Trimming took 4 bases from V and 0 from J, leaving 9 bases between them. This CDR3 is built from 14 residues. CDR3 sequence: CASSLGEMNTEAFF. The CDR3 bases that were read are TGTGCCAGCTCACTAGGGGAGATGAACACTGAA.

As regards this clone: From the germline J gene comes the end of the CDR3, since the read stops 3 residues before it. V usage is TRBV2 and J usage is TRBJ2-5; D is possibly TRBD2 (5 bases). With 11 bases removed from V and 7 bases from J, the gap between germline ends came to 17 bases. Germline CDR1 reads SNHLY; CDR2 reads FYNNEI. This CDR3 has 12 amino acids. The CDR3 loop reads CAGDYGQATQYF. The CDR3 bases that were read are TGTGCCGGTGACTACGGGCAGGCGACC. The variable domain in full, with the rest retrieved from reference TRBV2 and TRBJ2-5, is EPEVTQTPSHQVTQMGQEVILRCVPISNHLYFYWYRQILGQKVEFLVSFYNNEISEKSEIFDDQFSVERPDGSNFTLKIRSTKLEDSAMYFCAGDYGQATQYFGPGTRLLVL.